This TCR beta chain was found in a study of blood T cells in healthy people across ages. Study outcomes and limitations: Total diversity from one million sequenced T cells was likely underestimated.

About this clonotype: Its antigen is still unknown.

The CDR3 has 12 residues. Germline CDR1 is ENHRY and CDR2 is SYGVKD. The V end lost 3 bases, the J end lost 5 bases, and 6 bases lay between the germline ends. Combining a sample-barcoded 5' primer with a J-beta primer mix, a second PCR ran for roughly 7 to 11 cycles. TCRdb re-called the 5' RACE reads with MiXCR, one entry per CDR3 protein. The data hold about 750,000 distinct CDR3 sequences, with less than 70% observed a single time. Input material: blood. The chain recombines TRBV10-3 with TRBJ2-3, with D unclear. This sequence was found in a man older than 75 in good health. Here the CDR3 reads CAISDGRDTQYF. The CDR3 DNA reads TGTGCCATCAGTGATGGAAGAGATACGCAGTATTTT.